What follows are 4 T cell receptor beta chains derived from one specimen sequenced in a study of cytomegalovirus exposure and HLA in healthy donors. The PCR made use of 60 Vbeta and 13 Jbeta primers. Assay used: immunoSEQ multiplex PCR; TCRdb lists only in-frame clones, some missing. The sample contains around 170,000 clones, approximately 88% of which appear only once. Sequencing used PBMCs. The origin of the receptors is a woman aged 45-65 years in good health and CMV-seropositive.

V usage is TRBV27 and J usage is TRBJ2-7, with TRBD2 matching over 7 bases. The germline gives CDR1 MNHEY, CDR2 SMNVEV (reference sequence). The CDR3 covers 14 residues. J lost 3 bases, V lost 6 bases, and 8 bases had no gene match. CDR3 residues: CASRLGEGGYEQYF. The CDR3 bases are TGTGCCAGCAGACTCGGGGAGGGTGGCTACGAGCAGTACTTC.

The genes are TRBV7-3 and TRBJ1-2, with 7 positions matching TRBD1. The V and J ends lost 1 base and 4 bases, in that order; junction bases with no gene match: 3. CDR1 is SGHTA, CDR2 FQGTGA, per germline. The CDR3 has 14 residues. This chain's CDR3 is CASSLRDRAYGYTF. The CDR3 coding sequence is TGTGCCAGCAGCTTAAGAGACAGGGCCTATGGCTACACCTTC.

This chain joins TRBV6-1 and TRBJ1-2, with TRBD1 matching 9 bases. The germline gives CDR1 MNHNS, CDR2 SASEGT. The V segment lost 2 bases and the J segment 5 bases; nucleotides outside the gene matches: 12. This CDR3 has 17 residues. In nucleotides, the CDR3 is TGTGCCAGCAGTGAATACCATAGGACAGGGGCACCATATGGCTACACCTTC. It yields the protein CASSEYHRTGAPYGYTF.

V is TRBV10-3 and J is TRBJ2-5; TRBD1 is a possible D gene (6 bases). V was shortened by 6 bases and J by 2 bases, with 10 bases between the two germline ends. CDR1 ENHRY and CDR2 SYGVKD come from the germline V gene. The CDR3 totals 13 residues. The CDR3: CAIRSGTQETQYF. CDR3 coding DNA: TGTGCCATCAGGTCCGGGACACAAGAGACCCAGTACTTC.